The rows below give T cell receptor beta chains drawn from one sample of a study of blood T cell repertoires in COVID-19. Sequencing was performed with immunoSEQ multiplex PCR; in TCRdb, only in-frame clones are kept and a portion is missing. The repertoire holds 150,000 or so clones, 87% seen once, with around 1.2% in the top ten. Sequenced material: PBMCs or T cells enriched from blood (not recorded which). All receptors come from a human donor with acute COVID-19. The donor label of this sample is uncertain. Both conserved end residues are part of each CDR3. The order of the fields is J gene, clone size, V gene, D gene, CDR3 protein, CDR3 DNA. The D gene is left open where the match is weak. Expanded clones get a size class; other rows say once, few or many, or leave the size out.

TRBJ2-7 NA TRBV4-1 TRBD1 CASGKPGQVYEQYF TGCGCCAGCGGAAAACCGGGACAGGTATACGAGCAGTACTTC
TRBJ2-3 NA TRBV3-1/TRBV3-2 NA CASSQTGTRTDTQYF TGTGCCAGCAGCCAAACCGGGACTCGCACAGATACGCAGTATTTT
TRBJ2-3 NA TRBV5-4 NA CASSFIQGRTDTQYF TGTGCCAGCAGCTTCATACAGGGAAGAACAGATACGCAGTATTTT
TRBJ2-1 NA TRBV29-1 TRBD2 CSGRLAGGYNEQFF TGCAGCGGGCGACTAGCGGGGGGCTACAATGAGCAGTTCTTC
TRBJ2-7 NA TRBV12-3/TRBV12-4 TRBD1 CASSARGPHEQYF TGTGCCAGCAGCGCTAGGGGGCCCCACGAGCAGTACTTC
TRBJ2-7 NA TRBV27 TRBD1 CASSQSRGHTYEQYF TGTGCCAGCAGCCAGTCGAGGGGGCACACCTACGAGCAGTACTTC
TRBJ2-5 NA TRBV5-1 NA CASSPQGTETQYF TGCGCCAGCAGCCCCCAGGGTACAGAGACCCAGTACTTC
TRBJ2-5 NA TRBV10-2 NA CASKLRGFQETQYF TGCGCCAGCAAATTACGGGGGTTCCAAGAGACCCAGTACTTC
TRBJ2-3 NA TRBV5-1 NA CASATGDSTDTQYF TGCGCCAGCGCTACCGGGGACTCCACAGATACGCAGTATTTT
TRBJ2-2 NA TRBV7-3 TRBD2 CASSSQRGVTGELFF TGTGCCAGCAGCTCACAGCGGGGGGTAACCGGGGAGCTGTTTTTT
TRBJ2-5 NA TRBV5-5 NA CASSLDTGFKETQYF TGTGCCAGCAGCTTGGATACAGGGTTCAAAGAGACCCAGTACTTC
TRBJ2-5 NA TRBV11-2 NA CASSGRQASETQYF TGTGCCAGCAGCGGAAGACAGGCATCGGAGACCCAGTACTTC
TRBJ1-5 NA TRBV30 NA CAWNDRNQPQHF TGTGCCTGGAACGACAGAAATCAGCCCCAGCATTTT
TRBJ2-7 NA TRBV5-5 NA CASRPNQGREQYF TGTGCCAGCAGGCCCAATCAGGGTCGCGAGCAGTACTTC
TRBJ1-1 NA TRBV19 TRBD1 CASTGGGTEAFF TGTGCCAGCACAGGGGGAGGGACTGAAGCTTTCTTT
TRBJ2-5 NA TRBV29-1 NA CSVAYDQETQYF TGCAGCGTTGCCTATGACCAAGAGACCCAGTACTTC
TRBJ2-3 many TRBV4-1 TRBD2 CASSPGGGLDTQYF TGCGCCAGCAGCCCGGGAGGGGGGTTAGATACGCAGTATTTT
TRBJ1-1 NA TRBV5-6 NA CASSLGREAFF TGTGCCAGCAGCTTAGGGAGAGAAGCTTTCTTT
TRBJ2-5 NA TRBV13 NA CASARRGNQETQYF TGTGCCAGCGCCCGCAGGGGAAACCAAGAGACCCAGTACTTC
TRBJ1-2 NA TRBV11-2 TRBD1 CASSGTAANYGYTF TGTGCCAGCAGCGGGACAGCTGCTAACTATGGCTACACCTTC
TRBJ2-7 NA TRBV6-5 NA CASSYTPLYRDEQYF TGTGCCAGCAGTTACACTCCATTGTACAGGGACGAGCAGTACTTC
TRBJ1-2 NA TRBV9 TRBD1 CASSRTGHMAVNYGYTF TGTGCCAGCAGCCGGACAGGGCACATGGCGGTTAACTATGGCTACACCTTC
TRBJ2-7 NA TRBV5-5 NA CASSLQQYEQYF TGTGCCAGCAGCTTACAACAGTACGAGCAGTACTTC
TRBJ2-1 NA TRBV7-2 TRBD2 CASSLASGGTYNEQFF TGTGCCAGCAGCTTGGCTAGCGGGGGAACCTACAATGAGCAGTTCTTC
TRBJ2-5 NA TRBV25-1 TRBD2 CASSSMAGGQETQYF TGTGCCAGCAGCAGTATGGCGGGGGGCCAAGAGACCCAGTACTTC
TRBJ2-1 NA TRBV6-4 NA CASSDTRLDNEQFF TGTGCCAGCAGTGACACCAGACTTGACAATGAGCAGTTCTTC
TRBJ1-4 once TRBV18 NA CASSPLRGATNEKLFF TGTGCCAGCTCACCACTAAGGGGTGCAACTAATGAAAAACTGTTTTTT
TRBJ2-3 once TRBV9 TRBD2 CASSVSLAGGSDTQYF TGTGCCAGCAGCGTAAGTCTAGCGGGGGGCTCAGATACGCAGTATTTT
TRBJ1-5 NA TRBV2 NA CASSPPGGHNQPQHF TGTGCCAGCAGTCCACCCGGCGGACACAATCAGCCCCAGCATTTT
TRBJ1-2 NA TRBV5-6 TRBD1 CASSLVRDRENGYTF TGTGCCAGCAGCTTGGTCAGGGACAGGGAAAATGGCTACACCTTC
TRBJ2-7 once TRBV7-9 TRBD1 CASSPPLDRGGSYEQYF TGTGCCAGCAGCCCCCCACTGGACAGGGGGGGATCCTACGAGCAGTACTTC
TRBJ1-1 NA TRBV6-2/TRBV6-3 NA CASSPHRRSQFKGRNTEAFF TGTGCCAGCAGTCCGCATCGACGGTCACAGTTCAAAGGGAGGAACACTGAAGCTTTCTTT
TRBJ2-1 NA TRBV4-1 NA CATQTRLSSYNEQFF TGCGCCACCCAAACGAGGCTTAGCTCCTACAATGAGCAGTTCTTC
TRBJ1-2 NA TRBV9 NA CASSVTQGPYGYTF TGTGCCAGCAGCGTAACTCAGGGGCCCTATGGCTACACCTTC
TRBJ2-2 NA TRBV4-3 NA CASSLTGTPTTGELFF TGCGCCAGCAGCCTAACAGGGACCCCGACCACCGGGGAGCTGTTTTTT
TRBJ1-3 NA TRBV19 NA CASSSGGSGNTIYF TGTGCCAGTAGTTCCGGAGGCTCTGGAAACACCATATATTTT
TRBJ1-1 NA TRBV6-5 NA CASSSHQNTEAFF TGTGCCAGCAGTTCCCATCAGAACACTGAAGCTTTCTTT
TRBJ1-1 NA TRBV30 NA CAWRLPGGSTEAFF TGTGCCTGGAGACTTCCGGGGGGGAGCACTGAAGCTTTCTTT
TRBJ2-1 NA TRBV13 NA CASSLGLNFPYNEQFF TGTGCCAGCAGCTTAGGCCTAAACTTTCCCTACAATGAGCAGTTCTTC
TRBJ1-2 few TRBV6-5 TRBD1 CASTTGINYGYTF TGTGCCAGTACGACAGGGATTAACTATGGCTACACCTTC
TRBJ2-7 NA TRBV3-1/TRBV3-2 NA CASSQGPERYEQYF TGTGCCAGCAGCCAGGGCCCGGAAAGATACGAGCAGTACTTC
TRBJ2-5 NA TRBV30 TRBD1 CAWSVLQGGGETQYF TGTGCCTGGAGTGTATTACAAGGGGGCGGGGAGACCCAGTACTTC
TRBJ2-3 NA TRBV4-2 TRBD2 CASSQGGGSADTQYF TGTGCCAGCAGCCAAGGCGGGGGGAGCGCAGATACGCAGTATTTT
TRBJ1-1 few TRBV6-5 NA CACSVQGSVNTEAFF TGTGCCTGTTCAGTACAGGGCTCCGTAAACACTGAAGCTTTCTTT
TRBJ2-1 NA TRBV5-4 NA CASSLDESSGVSYNEQFF TGTGCCAGCAGCTTGGATGAGAGTTCGGGGGTATCCTACAATGAGCAGTTCTTC
TRBJ2-5 once TRBV5-4 TRBD2 CASSVPGGGETQYF TGTGCCAGCAGCGTCCCCGGGGGGGGAGAGACCCAGTACTTC